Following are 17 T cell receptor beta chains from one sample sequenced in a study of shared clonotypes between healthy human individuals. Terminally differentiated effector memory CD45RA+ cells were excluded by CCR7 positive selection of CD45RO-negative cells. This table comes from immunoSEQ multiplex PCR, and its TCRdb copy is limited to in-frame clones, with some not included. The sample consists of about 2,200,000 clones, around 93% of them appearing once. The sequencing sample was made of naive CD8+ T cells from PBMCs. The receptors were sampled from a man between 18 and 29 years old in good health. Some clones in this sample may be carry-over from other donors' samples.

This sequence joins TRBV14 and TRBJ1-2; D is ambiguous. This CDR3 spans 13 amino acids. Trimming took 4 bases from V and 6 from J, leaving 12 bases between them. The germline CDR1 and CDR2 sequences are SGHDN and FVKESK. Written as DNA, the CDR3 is TGTGCCAGCAGCCCAGACTCTCGAGATGGCTACACCTTC. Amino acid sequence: CASSPDSRDGYTF.

The CDR3 DNA is TGTGCCAGCAGCTTAAACCAGGGTTTTGGTCAGCCCCAGCATTTT. This sequence encodes CASSLNQGFGQPQHF. The chain couples TRBV5-5 to TRBJ1-5, with D possibly matching TRBD1 (5 bases). CDR1 is SGHKS and CDR2 is YYEKEE in the germline V gene (reference sequence). The V end lost 2 bases, the J end lost 6 bases, and 15 bases lay between the germline ends. CDR3 length: 15 amino acids.

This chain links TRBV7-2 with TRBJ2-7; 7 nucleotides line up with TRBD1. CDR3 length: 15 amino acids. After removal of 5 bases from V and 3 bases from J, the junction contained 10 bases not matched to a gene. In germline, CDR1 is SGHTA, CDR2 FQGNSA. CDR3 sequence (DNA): TGTGCCAGCAGCAGTCGACAGGGATCTAACTACGAGCAGTACTTC. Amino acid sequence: CASSSRQGSNYEQYF.

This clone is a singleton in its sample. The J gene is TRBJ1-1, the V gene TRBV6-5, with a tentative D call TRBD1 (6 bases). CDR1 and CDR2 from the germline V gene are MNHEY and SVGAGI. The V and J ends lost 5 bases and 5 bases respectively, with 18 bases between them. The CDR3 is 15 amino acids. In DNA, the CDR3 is TGTGCCAGCAGTGTAATACCAGGGGTTGTGACTGAAGCTTTCTTT. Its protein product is CASSVIPGVVTEAFF.

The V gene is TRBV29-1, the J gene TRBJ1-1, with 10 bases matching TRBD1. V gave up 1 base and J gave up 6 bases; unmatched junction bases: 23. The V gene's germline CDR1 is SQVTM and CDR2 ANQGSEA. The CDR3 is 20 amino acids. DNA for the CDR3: TGCAGCGTTGAAGCCCCTCATCCTCTCCGGGACAGGGGCCCCTTCGCTGAAGCTTTCTTT. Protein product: CSVEAPHPLRDRGPFAEAFF.

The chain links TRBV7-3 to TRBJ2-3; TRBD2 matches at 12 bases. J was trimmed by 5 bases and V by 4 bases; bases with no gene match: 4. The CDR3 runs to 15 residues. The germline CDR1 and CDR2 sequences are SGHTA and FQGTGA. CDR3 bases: TGTGCCAGCAGCTCGCTAGCGGGAGGGGGAGATACGCAGTATTTT. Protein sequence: CASSSLAGGGDTQYF.

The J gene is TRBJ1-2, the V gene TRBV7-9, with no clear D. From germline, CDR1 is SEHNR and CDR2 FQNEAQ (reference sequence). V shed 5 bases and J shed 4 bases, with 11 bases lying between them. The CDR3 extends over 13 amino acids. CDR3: CASSPRTAYGYTF. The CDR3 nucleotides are TGTGCCAGCAGCCCCAGGACGGCCTATGGCTACACCTTC.

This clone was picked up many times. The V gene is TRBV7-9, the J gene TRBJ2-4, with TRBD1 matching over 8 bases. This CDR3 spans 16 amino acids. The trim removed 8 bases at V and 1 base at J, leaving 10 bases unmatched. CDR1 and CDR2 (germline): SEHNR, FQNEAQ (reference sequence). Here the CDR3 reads CASGLTGALAKNIQYF. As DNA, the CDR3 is TGTGCCAGCGGGCTGACAGGGGCGTTGGCCAAAAACATTCAGTACTTC.

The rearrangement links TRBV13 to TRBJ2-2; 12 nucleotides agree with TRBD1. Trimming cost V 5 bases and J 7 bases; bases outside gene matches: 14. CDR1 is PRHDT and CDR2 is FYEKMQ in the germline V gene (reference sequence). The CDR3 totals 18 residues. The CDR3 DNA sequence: TGTGCCAGCAGCGCCCGACCGGGACAGGGGGCGCTGATCGGGGAGCTGTTTTTT. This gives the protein CASSARPGQGALIGELFF.

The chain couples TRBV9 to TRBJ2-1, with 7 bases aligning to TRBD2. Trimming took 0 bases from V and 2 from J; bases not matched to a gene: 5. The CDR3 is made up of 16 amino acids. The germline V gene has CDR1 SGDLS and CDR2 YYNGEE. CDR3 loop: CASSVDSGVTYNEQFF. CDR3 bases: TGTGCCAGCAGCGTAGACAGCGGGGTAACCTACAATGAGCAGTTCTTC.

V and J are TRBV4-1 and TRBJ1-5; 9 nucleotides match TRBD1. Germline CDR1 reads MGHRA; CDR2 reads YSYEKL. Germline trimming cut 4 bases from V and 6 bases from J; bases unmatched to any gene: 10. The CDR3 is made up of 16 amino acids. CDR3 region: CASSLKWDRAGQPQHF. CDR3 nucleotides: TGCGCCAGCAGCCTGAAGTGGGACAGGGCGGGTCAGCCCCAGCATTTT.

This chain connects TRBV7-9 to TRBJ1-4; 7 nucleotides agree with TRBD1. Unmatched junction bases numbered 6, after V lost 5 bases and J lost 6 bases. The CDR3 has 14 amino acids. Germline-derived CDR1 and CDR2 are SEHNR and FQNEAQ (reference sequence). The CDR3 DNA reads TGTGCCAGCAGCGCAGACAGGGAAGATGAAAAACTGTTTTTT. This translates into CASSADREDEKLFF.

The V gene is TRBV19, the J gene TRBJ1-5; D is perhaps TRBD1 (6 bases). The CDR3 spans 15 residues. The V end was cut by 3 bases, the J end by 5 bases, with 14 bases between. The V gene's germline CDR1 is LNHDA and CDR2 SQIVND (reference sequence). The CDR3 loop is CASSIWDIRDQPQHF. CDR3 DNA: TGTGCCAGTAGTATTTGGGACATAAGGGATCAGCCCCAGCATTTT.

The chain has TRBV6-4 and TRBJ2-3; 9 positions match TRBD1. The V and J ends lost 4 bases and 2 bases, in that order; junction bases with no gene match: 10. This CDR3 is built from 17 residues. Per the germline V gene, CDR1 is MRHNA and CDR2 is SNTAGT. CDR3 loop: CASSVGTGITSTDTQYF. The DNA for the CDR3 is TGTGCCAGCAGTGTCGGGACAGGGATAACATCCACAGATACGCAGTATTTT.

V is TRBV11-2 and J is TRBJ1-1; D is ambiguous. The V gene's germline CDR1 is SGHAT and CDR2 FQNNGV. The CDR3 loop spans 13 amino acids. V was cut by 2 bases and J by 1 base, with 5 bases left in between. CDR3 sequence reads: CASSLRWNTEAFF. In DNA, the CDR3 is TGTGCCAGCAGCTTAAGGTGGAACACTGAAGCTTTCTTT.

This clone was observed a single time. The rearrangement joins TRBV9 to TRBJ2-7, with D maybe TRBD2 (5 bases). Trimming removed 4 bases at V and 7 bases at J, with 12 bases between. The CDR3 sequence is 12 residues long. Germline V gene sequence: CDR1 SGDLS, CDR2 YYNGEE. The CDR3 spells CASSPARGEQYF. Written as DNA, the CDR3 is TGTGCCAGCAGCCCCGCACGCGGGGAGCAGTACTTC. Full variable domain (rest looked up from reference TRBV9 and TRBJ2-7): DSGVTQTPKHLITATGQRVTLRCSPRSGDLSVYWYQQSLDQGLQFLIQYYNGEERAKGNILERFSAQQFPDLHSELNLSSLELGDSALYFCASSPARGEQYFGPGTRLTVT.

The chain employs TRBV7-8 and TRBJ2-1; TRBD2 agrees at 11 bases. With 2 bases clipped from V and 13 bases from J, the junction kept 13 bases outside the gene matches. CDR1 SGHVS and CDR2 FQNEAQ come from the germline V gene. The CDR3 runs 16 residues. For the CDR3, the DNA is TGTGCCAGCAGCTTATTGGGAAGACTAGCGGGACCCCCACAGTTCTTC. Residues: CASSLLGRLAGPPQFF.